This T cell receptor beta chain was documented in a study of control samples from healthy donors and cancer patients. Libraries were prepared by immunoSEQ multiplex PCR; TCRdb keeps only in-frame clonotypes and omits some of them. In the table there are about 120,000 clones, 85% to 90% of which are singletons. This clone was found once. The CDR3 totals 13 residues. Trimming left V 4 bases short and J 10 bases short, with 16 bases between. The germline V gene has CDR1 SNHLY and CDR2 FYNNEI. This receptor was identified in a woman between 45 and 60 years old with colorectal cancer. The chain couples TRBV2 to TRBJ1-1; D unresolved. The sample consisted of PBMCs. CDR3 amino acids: CASSAEKMRRAFF. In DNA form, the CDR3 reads TGTGCCAGCAGTGCTGAGAAGATGAGAAGAGCTTTCTTT.